The rows below give T cell receptor beta chains drawn from one sample of a study of identical twins. TCRdb used MiXCR to reprocess the 5' RACE reads, holding one entry per CDR3 protein. The sample carries some 710,000 distinct CDR3 sequences, 5.5% to 6.5% recorded once. The sequencing sample was made of naive T cells sorted from blood. All receptors come from a young man in good health. The CDR3 runs from the conserved cysteine through the conserved F or W. D genes are given only for firm matches. Only some rows state a clone size, as once, few, many or a class for expanded clones.

many	TRBV15	-	TRBJ2-6	CATSRGTATSVANVLTF	TGTGCCACCAGCAGAGGGACAGCCACCTCTGTGGCCAACGTCCTGACTTTC
-	TRBV27	-	TRBJ2-7	CASSLRVPVGSYEQYF	TGTGCCAGCAGTTTGCGGGTCCCTGTGGGCTCCTACGAGCAGTACTTC
few	TRBV19	-	TRBJ2-1	CASSIVTNEQFF	TGTGCCAGTAGTATAGTGACAAATGAGCAGTTCTTC
many	TRBV12-3/TRBV12-4	TRBD1	TRBJ1-5	CASTVTGGHQPQHF	TGTGCCAGCACCGTGACAGGGGGTCATCAGCCCCAGCATTTT
many	TRBV11-1	TRBD2	TRBJ2-6	CASSLPGLAGTFSSGANVLTF	TGTGCCAGCAGCCTACCGGGACTAGCGGGGACGTTTTCCTCTGGGGCCAACGTCCTGACTTTC
-	TRBV27	-	TRBJ2-1	CASSLVRLEGNEQFF	TGTGCCAGCAGTTTAGTTCGTCTAGAGGGCAATGAGCAGTTCTTC
many	TRBV10-3	-	TRBJ1-5	CAISEDRLPNQPQHF	TGTGCCATCAGTGAGGACAGGTTGCCGAATCAGCCCCAGCATTTT
many	TRBV4-1	TRBD2	TRBJ2-3	CASSQTSGRADTQYF	TGCGCCAGCAGCCAGACTAGCGGGAGGGCAGATACGCAGTATTTT
many	TRBV5-1	-	TRBJ2-3	CASSLATASASTDTQYF	TGCGCCAGCAGCTTGGCTACGGCTAGCGCTAGCACAGATACGCAGTATTTT
many	TRBV20-1	-	TRBJ2-7	CSARDDGSGPLGGEQYF	TGCAGTGCTAGAGATGATGGTTCCGGGCCCCTCGGGGGCGAGCAGTACTTC
few	TRBV19	TRBD2	TRBJ2-7	CASSMSGTSGRSDEQYF	TGTGCCAGTAGTATGTCCGGGACTAGCGGGAGGTCGGACGAGCAGTACTTC
-	TRBV7-8	-	TRBJ2-1	CASSAGLRGSYNEQFF	TGTGCCAGCAGCGCGGGACTCCGCGGCTCCTACAATGAGCAGTTCTTC
-	TRBV5-1	-	TRBJ1-1	CASGRREGVTEAFF	TGCGCCAGCGGTCGACGAGAGGGGGTGACTGAAGCTTTCTTT
many	TRBV18	-	TRBJ1-5	CASSPPGIRQPQHF	TGTGCCAGCTCACCACCAGGTATAAGGCAGCCCCAGCATTTT
few	TRBV6-1	-	TRBJ1-4	CASRAGTLGEKLFF	TGTGCCAGCAGAGCCGGGACACTCGGTGAAAAACTGTTTTTT
many	TRBV20-1	-	TRBJ1-1	CSARVLGGQEAFF	TGCAGTGCTAGAGTTTTGGGGGGGCAAGAAGCTTTCTTT
many	TRBV12-3/TRBV12-4	-	TRBJ2-2	CASSHPGANTGELFF	TGTGCCAGCAGTCACCCGGGCGCGAACACCGGGGAGCTGTTTTTT
few	TRBV3-1	-	TRBJ2-7	CASSQDRKEQYF	TGTGCCAGCAGCCAAGATCGGAAAGAGCAGTACTTC
many	TRBV6-2/TRBV6-3	-	TRBJ1-3	CASILDNSGNTIYF	TGTGCCAGCATTCTGGACAACTCTGGAAACACCATATATTTT
-	TRBV29-1	TRBD1	TRBJ2-2	CSARSGGNTGELFF	TGCAGCGCCAGGTCAGGGGGAAACACCGGGGAGCTGTTTTTT
many	TRBV4-3	-	TRBJ1-1	CASSKRQNTEAFF	TGCGCCAGCAGCAAAAGACAGAACACTGAAGCTTTCTTT
many	TRBV12-3/TRBV12-4	-	TRBJ1-3	CASSLAGTGNTIYF	TGTGCCAGCAGTTTGGCAGGGACCGGAAACACCATATATTTT
many	TRBV13	TRBD1	TRBJ1-1	CASSPGQGAMGTEAFF	TGTGCCAGCAGCCCCGGACAGGGGGCTATGGGAACTGAAGCTTTCTTT
few	TRBV27	-	TRBJ2-7	CASSTRVPTANYEQYF	TGTGCCAGCAGTACTCGGGTCCCGACTGCAAACTACGAGCAGTACTTC
few	TRBV7-6	-	TRBJ2-2	CASSLEQGRDYAGELFF	TGTGCCAGCAGCTTAGAACAGGGACGAGACTACGCCGGGGAGCTGTTTTTT
-	TRBV4-3	-	TRBJ2-7	CASSLVRDAITEQYF	TGCGCCAGCAGCCTCGTCCGGGACGCTATAACCGAGCAGTACTTC
many	TRBV7-2	TRBD2	TRBJ2-5	CASSFNGGRGETQYF	TGTGCCAGCAGCTTCAATGGCGGGAGGGGAGAGACCCAGTACTTC
many	TRBV27	TRBD1	TRBJ1-5	CASSPMTGGNQPQHF	TGTGCCAGCAGCCCGATGACAGGGGGCAATCAGCCCCAGCATTTT
many	TRBV20-1	-	TRBJ2-1	CSARDSSDYNEQFF	TGCAGTGCTAGAGATTCTAGCGACTACAATGAGCAGTTCTTC
few	TRBV29-1	TRBD2	TRBJ2-7	CSALLAGSYEQYF	TGCAGCGCACTACTAGCGGGGAGCTACGAGCAGTACTTC
few	TRBV5-1	TRBD2	TRBJ2-7	CASSLTLAEGGVYEQYF	TGCGCCAGCAGCTTGACACTAGCGGAAGGAGGGGTCTACGAGCAGTACTTC
many	TRBV12-3/TRBV12-4	-	TRBJ2-5	CASSVVGRIQETQYF	TGTGCCAGCAGTGTGGTTGGGAGGATCCAAGAGACCCAGTACTTC
many	TRBV5-8	-	TRBJ1-5	CASSSLGGLSSQPQHF	TGTGCCAGCAGCTCCCTAGGCGGACTTTCTAGTCAGCCCCAGCATTTT
few	TRBV7-3	-	TRBJ2-7	CASSSGGGPGYEQYF	TGTGCCAGCAGTTCAGGGGGGGGCCCAGGGTACGAGCAGTACTTC
few	TRBV5-1	-	TRBJ2-7	CASSSAVSSYEQYF	TGCGCCAGCAGCTCTGCGGTGAGCTCCTACGAGCAGTACTTC
-	TRBV5-1	TRBD2	TRBJ2-3	CASSGTSGRSTDTQYF	TGCGCCAGCAGCGGGACTAGCGGGAGGAGCACAGATACGCAGTATTTT
few	TRBV9	-	TRBJ2-7	CASSSDYSYEQYF	TGTGCCAGCAGCTCCGACTATTCCTACGAGCAGTACTTC
few	TRBV30	-	TRBJ1-5	CAWSVGRVSNQPQHF	TGTGCCTGGAGTGTGGGGCGAGTAAGCAATCAGCCCCAGCATTTT
many	TRBV5-6	-	TRBJ1-2	CASSLESVGYTF	TGTGCCAGCAGCTTGGAATCCGTAGGCTACACCTTC
many	TRBV12-3/TRBV12-4	TRBD1	TRBJ2-2	CASLAPWRTGFTGELFF	TGTGCCAGCTTGGCGCCTTGGCGGACAGGCTTCACCGGGGAGCTGTTTTTT
few	TRBV4-3	-	TRBJ2-4	CASSQDRGAYRAKNIQYF	TGCGCCAGCAGCCAAGACAGGGGGGCATATAGAGCCAAAAACATTCAGTACTTC
few	TRBV11-2	-	TRBJ2-3	CASSLSRAGTDTQYF	TGTGCCAGCAGCTTATCCCGAGCGGGCACAGATACGCAGTATTTT
many	TRBV29-1	-	TRBJ2-3	CSVEIGHATQYF	TGCAGCGTTGAAATAGGGCATGCTACGCAGTATTTT
-	TRBV9	-	TRBJ2-1	CASSVERGSEQFF	TGTGCCAGCAGCGTAGAGAGGGGGAGTGAGCAGTTCTTC
many	TRBV6-1	TRBD1	TRBJ2-3	CASSAQGIADTQYF	TGTGCCAGCAGCGCACAGGGGATCGCAGATACGCAGTATTTT
-	TRBV5-1	-	TRBJ2-6	CASSLFYNGANVLTF	TGCGCCAGCAGCTTGTTTTATAATGGGGCCAACGTCCTGACTTTC
many	TRBV11-2	-	TRBJ2-2	CASSLFRPETQGFGELFF	TGTGCCAGCAGCTTATTTCGACCAGAAACTCAGGGTTTTGGGGAGCTGTTTTTT
few	TRBV4-3	-	TRBJ1-5	CASSQLEGQPQHF	TGCGCCAGCAGCCAGCTTGAAGGGCAGCCCCAGCATTTT
many	TRBV6-2/TRBV6-3	-	TRBJ2-7	CASRGQIYEQYF	TGTGCCAGCAGAGGACAGATCTACGAGCAGTACTTC
many	TRBV24-1	-	TRBJ1-2	CATSSEVYGYTF	TGTGCCACCAGTTCGGAGGTCTATGGCTACACCTTC
-	TRBV7-2	-	TRBJ2-5	CASSLEGTQGETQYF	TGTGCCAGCAGCTTAGAGGGGACTCAAGGGGAGACCCAGTACTTC
many	TRBV20-1	-	TRBJ2-2	CSARDLGMGGELFF	TGCAGTGCTAGAGATCTCGGGATGGGCGGGGAGCTGTTTTTT
-	TRBV30	-	TRBJ2-2	CAWSLRTNTGELFF	TGTGCCTGGAGTCTCCGGACTAACACCGGGGAGCTGTTTTTT
-	TRBV5-1	-	TRBJ2-3	CASSFPVAGLADTQYF	TGCGCCAGCAGCTTTCCCGTCGCAGGGCTTGCAGATACGCAGTATTTT